This TCR beta chain derives from a study of beta chain features in type 1 diabetes. Study observations and caveats: PCR may have favored shorter templates equally in patients and controls. Moderate but significant shortening of TCRB CDR3s was recorded in all four CD4+ subsets from Type 1 diabetes patients.

There are a few counts of this clone. The antigen remains unidentified. Germline V lookup: CDR1 MGHRA, CDR2 YSYEKL. The V gene lost 4 bases and the J gene lost 6 bases, with 16 bases spanning the gap. The CDR3 has 15 amino acids. The sequenced template was cDNA made from the entire isolated RNA. Produced via immunoSEQ multiplex PCR; TCRdb's table is partial and in-frame only. The sample includes some 250,000 clones, approximately 11% of them seen just once. The receptor comes from a man aged 30 to 39 with type 1 diabetes. Sequencing was done on a sample of naive CD4+ T cells from blood. The V and J genes are TRBV4-1 and TRBJ1-5, with TRBD1 as a possible D gene (6 bases). The CDR3 is CASSRVWGGGQPQHF. DNA of the CDR3: TGCGCCAGCAGCCGAGTGTGGGGAGGGGGTCAGCCCCAGCATTTT.